One T cell receptor (beta chain) is described in this entry. Its antigen is still unknown. Within one base of it there is no much larger clone, and no base qualities were kept. This sample stems from a study of blood T cell repertoires in COVID-19 (dated by TCRdb to between 2020 and 2021). Describing the broader study: The collaborator samples originated in the United States, Italy and Spain and spanned the acute and convalescent phases of COVID-19. The sample metadata nearly always contained a de-identified subject ID, COVID-19 status, age in years and sex. The repertoires were released in a freely available public database meant as a resource for research on the immune response to SARS-CoV-2. The samples were drawn from two sources: the first 160 participants of the ongoing ImmuneRACE study, and over 950 subjects contributed by 6 global collaborators. Deeply sampled blood TCRbeta repertoires from subjects exposed to, actively infected with, or recovered from COVID-19 were included in the dataset. The prospective study material was composed of cDNA or gDNA derived from T cells, B-cell-depleted T cells, or PBMCs. Where HLA class I and class II types were available, the types were taken from metadata supplied by the sample provider, not from assay-based typing.

TCRbeta CDR3 regions were amplified from genomic DNA using the immunoSEQ Assay, a bias-controlled multiplex PCR. The authors processed their data as follows. Within the assay, amplification of reference gene primers was used to estimate how many nucleated cells each sample contained. To quantify the absolute abundance of each unique TCRbeta CDR3 rearrangement, sequence reads were collapsed and filtered. Productive Simpson clonality was computed per sample as the square root of Simpson's diversity index over productive rearrangements. Drawn from immuneACCESS, this table holds only the in-frame rearrangements with V and J called that TCRdb kept. Clones are partly lost; checked studies trace under half to an unresolved V gene and leave the rest unexplained. V, J and clone size reflect that table, while D and trimming were determined from the DNA. The sample profile shows about 160,000 clones; about 90% of them were found once. Around 4% of the sample goes to the ten largest clones.

On the study overall, not on this receptor specifically: The amount of clinical and demographic metadata varied by source and participant and was provided uncurated.

The collaborating institutions used their own protocols to collect whole blood in K2EDTA tubes. Collaborator samples were shipped for TCRbeta analysis as frozen whole blood, isolated PBMCs, or DNA extracted from either sample type. From its cysteine to its phenylalanine, the CDR3 spans 11 amino acids. Only CDR3 DNA remains: 33 bases, in frame from the first base. V gives up 5 bases and J gives up 6 bases, and the segment between their germline ends measures 7 bases. CDR1 and CDR2, per the germline V gene, are SGHDT and YYEEEE. This TCR was recovered from an older woman with active or convalescent COVID-19. The sample comprised peripheral blood. The chain employs TRBV5-6 and TRBJ2-3; no D gene is confidently identified. For the CDR3, the sequence is CASSDSDTQYF. The sequenced DNA is TGTGCCAGCAGTGATAGTGATACGCAGTATTTT.